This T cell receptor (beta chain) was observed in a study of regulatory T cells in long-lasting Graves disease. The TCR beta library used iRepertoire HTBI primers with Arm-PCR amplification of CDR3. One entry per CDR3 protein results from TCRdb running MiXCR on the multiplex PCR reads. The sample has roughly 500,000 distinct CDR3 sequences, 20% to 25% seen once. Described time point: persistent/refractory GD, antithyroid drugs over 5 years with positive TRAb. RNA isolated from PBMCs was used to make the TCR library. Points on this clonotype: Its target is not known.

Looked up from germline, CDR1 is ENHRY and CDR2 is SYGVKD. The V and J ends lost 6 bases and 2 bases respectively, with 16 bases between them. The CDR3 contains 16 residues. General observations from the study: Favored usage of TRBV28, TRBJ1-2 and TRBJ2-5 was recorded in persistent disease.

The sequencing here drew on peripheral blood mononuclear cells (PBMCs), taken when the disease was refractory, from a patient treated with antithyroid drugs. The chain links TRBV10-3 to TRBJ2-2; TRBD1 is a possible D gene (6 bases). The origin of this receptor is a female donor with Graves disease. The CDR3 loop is CAIRATRTDNTGELFF. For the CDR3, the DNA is TGTGCCATCAGGGCCACCCGGACAGATAACACCGGGGAGCTGTTTTTT.